The 4 T cell receptor beta chains listed next were all sequenced from one sample in a study of tumor-infiltrating lymphocytes in primary liver carcinoma. The investigators made TCR beta cDNA from approximately 0.5 ug total RNA, using a constant-region primer. Three nested multiplex PCR rounds, a slightly modified ARM-PCR method, built the TCR beta libraries. The two initial PCR rounds, approximately 10 cycles each, used TRBV1-TRBV30 forward and C-beta reverse primers. TCRdb analysed the multiplex PCR reads with MiXCR anew, one entry per CDR3 protein. This sample carries more than 85,000 distinct CDR3 sequences, roughly four fifths of them seen once, and the ten largest clones take about a fifth. The tissue used was unsorted bulk material of about 19-34 mg. RNA and DNA were co-extracted from it with the AllPrep DNA/RNA mini kit. The specimen was liver tumor tissue from sampling region 3. As to subset: tumor region T3, left-lateral pole. Receptors originate from a man between 35 and 55 years old with primary liver carcinoma and hepatitis B virus infection.

This clonotype has only one observation. The junction differs from germline at one of its ends, possibly a read error. The genes are TRBV29-1 and TRBJ2-1, with 7 bases that match TRBD2. CDR1 and CDR2 from the germline V gene are SQVTM and ANQGSEA. CDR3 size: 16 residues. CDR3 protein: CCVESSGYSSYNEQFF. CDR3 DNA sequence: TGCTGCGTTGAGAGTAGCGGGTACTCCTCCTACAATGAGCAGTTCTTC.

Points on this clonotype: The junction and the germline gene differ at one end; a read error may be behind it. The rearrangement links TRBV11-2 to TRBJ1-5; D might be TRBD1 (6 bases). Germline CDR1 is SGHAT and CDR2 is FQNNGV. CDR3 length: 16 amino acids. The CDR3 here is CVSSLKGGLTNQPQHF. For the CDR3, the DNA is TGTGTCAGCAGCTTGAAAGGGGGACTGACGAATCAGCCCCAGCATTTT. Full variable domain (outside the CDR3, taken from reference TRBV11-2 and TRBJ1-5): EAGVAQSPRYKIIEKRQSVAFWCNPISGHATLYWYQQILGQGPKLLIQFQNNGVVDDSQLPKDRFSAERLKGVDSTLKIQPAKLEDSAVYLCVSSLKGGLTNQPQHFGDGTRLSIL.

Remarks on this clonotype: The junction departs from the called germline gene at one end, perhaps through a read error. V is TRBV5-6 and J is TRBJ1-5, with D unresolved. Germline V gene data show CDR1 as SGHDT and CDR2 as YYEEEE. The CDR3 is made up of 12 amino acids. CDR3: CARSLMDQPQHF. The CDR3 nucleotides are TGTGCCAGAAGCTTGATGGATCAACCCCAGCATTTT.

This clonotype was detected only a few times. V gene TRBV11-1 combines with J gene TRBJ2-3; 7 nucleotides align to TRBD1. CDR3 size: 15 residues. J was trimmed by 6 bases and V by 1 base; bases with no gene match: 7. Per germline, CDR1 SGHAT and CDR2 FQDESV (reference sequence). The CDR3: CASSLGRGRVDTQYF. The CDR3 nucleotides are TGTGCCAGCAGCTTAGGAAGGGGGCGCGTGGATACGCAGTATTTT.